This entry lists 18 T cell receptor beta chains sequenced from one sample in a study of cytomegalovirus exposure and HLA in healthy donors. The PCR contained 60 Vbeta and 13 Jbeta primers. Using immunoSEQ multiplex PCR, the repertoire was profiled, and TCRdb retains in-frame clones only, with some absent. The data contain hundreds of thousands of clones, 85% to 90% of them seen just once; the ten biggest clones take up 0.9% to 1.1%. The sample comprised PBMCs. The receptors come from a woman in her late teens or twenties in good health and CMV-seronegative.

The J gene is TRBJ2-7, the V gene TRBV7-8, with a possible D match to TRBD1 (6 bases). Germline V lookup: CDR1 SGHVS, CDR2 FQNEAQ. This CDR3 comprises 15 residues. V lost 5 bases, J lost 2 bases, and 16 bases lay in between. In DNA, the CDR3 is TGTGCCAGCAGCCCCCGTCGACAGGTTACCTACGAGCAGTACTTC. Its translation: CASSPRRQVTYEQYF.

V gene TRBV4-1 combines with J gene TRBJ2-5, with 14 bases lining up with TRBD2. With the DNA end fitting TRBJ2-7 better, the J assignment may be wrong. CDR3 length: 19 amino acids. Germline V CDR1 and CDR2: MGHRA, YSYEKL. Here the CDR3 reads CASSQLYPQRTSGRYEQYF. CDR3 sequence (DNA): TGCGCCAGCAGCCAGCTCTACCCCCAAAGGACTAGCGGGAGGTACGAGCAGTACTTC.

V and J are TRBV7-2 and TRBJ2-1, with 10 positions matching TRBD2. The V gene's germline CDR1 is SGHTA and CDR2 FQGNSA. The CDR3 covers 20 residues. After removal of 0 bases from V and 3 bases from J, the junction contained 14 bases not matched to a gene. CDR3 amino acids: CASSLAPPGLAGASYNEQFF. Written as DNA, the CDR3 is TGTGCCAGCAGCTTAGCTCCCCCTGGGCTAGCGGGAGCAAGCTACAATGAGCAGTTCTTC.

The chain is built from TRBV5-1 and TRBJ1-5; D might be TRBD1 (5 bases). Trimming pared 0 bases from V and 5 bases from J, leaving 9 bases between. The CDR3 has 14 amino acids. Germline V CDR1 and CDR2: SGHRS, YFSETQ. CDR3 in DNA: TGCGCCAGCAGCTTGGAGGCAGGGCATCAGCCCCAGCATTTT. Protein product: CASSLEAGHQPQHF.

The sample holds a few counts of this clone. The chain has TRBV30 and TRBJ2-7; 7 bases are a match to TRBD2. The CDR3 consists of 15 residues. Trimming cost V 3 bases and J 0 bases; bases outside gene matches: 8. CDR1 is GTSNPN, CDR2 SVGIG, per germline (reference sequence). The CDR3 nucleotides read TGTGCCTGGAGCCTCCGGGACTACGCCTCCTACGAGCAGTACTTC. Protein: CAWSLRDYASYEQYF. Combining the CDR3 with reference TRBV30 and TRBJ2-7 gives the whole variable domain SQTIHQWPATLVQPVGSPLSLECTVEGTSNPNLYWYRQAAGRGLQLLFYSVGIGQISSEVPQNLSASRPQDRQFILSSKKLLLSDSGFYLCAWSLRDYASYEQYFGPGTRLTVT.

The chain links TRBV15 to TRBJ1-1; D might be TRBD1 (6 bases). Deletions cut 2 bases from V and 10 bases from J, with 17 bases between. The CDR3 has 14 amino acids. Germline values: CDR1 LNHNV, CDR2 YYDKDF (reference sequence). This CDR3 reads CATSRTQGTPGAFF. The CDR3 nucleotides are TGTGCCACCAGCAGAACCCAGGGGACCCCGGGAGCTTTCTTT.

The chain has TRBV2 and TRBJ1-2, with TRBD1 as a possible D gene (5 bases). V was clipped by 8 bases and J by 6 bases, with 13 bases between them. Germline V gene lookup returns CDR1 SNHLY and CDR2 FYNNEI. This CDR3 spans 12 amino acids. CDR3: CASCRARDGYTF. The DNA of the CDR3 is TGTGCCAGCTGCAGGGCCCGAGATGGCTACACCTTC.

The V call is TRBV5-1, the J call TRBJ2-1, with 9 bases fitting TRBD2. After removal of 0 bases from V and 4 bases from J, the junction contained 8 bases not matched to a gene. Germline CDR1 is SGHRS and CDR2 is YFSETQ. The CDR3 is 17 amino acids. The CDR3 DNA sequence: TGCGCCAGCAGCTTGGCCTGGGGGGGACTAGCATACAATGAGCAGTTCTTC. Its translation: CASSLAWGGLAYNEQFF.

This clone appeared a few times. The chain uses TRBV27 and TRBJ2-1; a possible D gene is TRBD1 (6 bases). The V end was cut by 2 bases, the J end by 6 bases, with 14 bases between. Germline CDR1 MNHEY, CDR2 SMNVEV (reference sequence). This CDR3 comprises 15 residues. The CDR3 region has the DNA TGTGCCAGCAGTTTACAGGGGAGATATCGCAATGAGCAGTTCTTC. This gives the protein CASSLQGRYRNEQFF.

The J gene is TRBJ1-1, the V gene TRBV7-9; tentatively, D is TRBD1 (6 bases). The CDR3 runs to 15 residues. Trimming took off 4 bases at V and 6 bases at J, with 18 bases between the two ends. CDR1 and CDR2 (germline): SEHNR, FQNEAQ (reference sequence). The CDR3 is CASSYSLEGVSEAFF. The CDR3 DNA sequence: TGTGCCAGCAGCTATTCACTAGAGGGGGTTTCTGAAGCTTTCTTT.

The rearrangement joins TRBV6-5 to TRBJ1-2; 8 bases fit TRBD1. CDR1 is MNHEY and CDR2 is SVGAGI in the germline V gene. This CDR3 has 16 amino acids. The ends lost 1 base at V and 2 bases at J; junction bases unmatched: 6. The CDR3 coding sequence is TGTGCCAGCAGTTACTGGAGGACAGGGACAAACTATGGCTACACCTTC. Protein: CASSYWRTGTNYGYTF.

The chain joins TRBV4-1 to TRBJ1-1; D perhaps matches TRBD1 (5 bases). Between the trimmed V and J ends, which lost 4 bases and 3 bases, there was a span of 15 bases. Germline CDR1 is MGHRA and CDR2 is YSYEKL. The CDR3 is made up of 15 amino acids. CDR3: CASSPKQRGDTEAFF. The DNA for the CDR3 is TGCGCCAGCAGCCCGAAGCAGCGGGGGGACACTGAAGCTTTCTTT.

The genes are TRBV6-1 and TRBJ2-5; no reliable D call. Between the trimmed V and J ends, which lost 2 bases and 3 bases, there was a span of 10 bases. CDR1 and CDR2 from the germline V gene are MNHNS and SASEGT. The CDR3 has 14 amino acids. CDR3 region: CASSEIGREETQYF. In DNA, the CDR3 is TGTGCCAGCAGTGAAATTGGTCGGGAAGAGACCCAGTACTTC.

The V call is TRBV2, the J call TRBJ2-3; perhaps TRBD1 as D (5 bases). This CDR3 is 16 amino acids long. Germline CDR1 reads SNHLY; CDR2 reads FYNNEI. Trimming removed 6 bases from V and 0 bases from J, with 16 bases in between. The CDR3 region has the DNA TGTGCCAGCAGCGGTGGGGCTATCCCTAGCACAGATACGCAGTATTTT. Translation: CASSGGAIPSTDTQYF. The entire variable domain, with the rest obtained from reference TRBV2 and TRBJ2-3, is as follows: EPEVTQTPSHQVTQMGQEVILRCVPISNHLYFYWYRQILGQKVEFLVSFYNNEISEKSEIFDDQFSVERPDGSNFTLKIRSTKLEDSAMYFCASSGGAIPSTDTQYFGPGTRLTVL.

The genes are TRBV5-5 and TRBJ1-5; D gene unclear. Germline V gene sequence: CDR1 SGHKS, CDR2 YYEKEE (reference sequence). The length of the CDR3 is 13 residues. The V end was cut by 2 bases, the J end by 5 bases, with 8 bases between. CDR3 amino acids: CASSFTGDQPQHF. In nucleotides, the CDR3 is TGTGCCAGCAGCTTTACCGGAGATCAGCCCCAGCATTTT.

The chain links TRBV6-1 to TRBJ2-7; 7 bases agree with TRBD1. The germline CDR1 and CDR2 sequences are MNHNS and SASEGT. Losses at the gene ends were 6 bases for V and 0 bases for J; bases not matched to a gene: 8. CDR3 length equals 15 residues. In nucleotides, the CDR3 is TGTGCCAGCAGCCTGCAGGGGGAGCTCTCCTACGAGCAGTACTTC. It encodes CASSLQGELSYEQYF.

V and J are TRBV11-2 and TRBJ2-1, with a weak D call TRBD2 (6 bases). The CDR3 has 16 residues. In germline, CDR1 is SGHAT, CDR2 FQNNGV. V was shortened by 2 bases and J by 7 bases, with 18 bases between the two germline ends. DNA for the CDR3: TGTGCCAGCAGCTTACGTGGGGGTGGGGCGGGAAATGAGCAGTTCTTC. Protein: CASSLRGGGAGNEQFF.

V and J are TRBV19 and TRBJ2-3; D ambiguous. Germline V gives CDR1 LNHDA, CDR2 SQIVND (reference sequence). The V and J ends lost 6 bases and 0 bases respectively, with 7 bases between them. The CDR3 is made up of 13 amino acids. In DNA, the CDR3 is TGTGCCAGTAGCAGACTTAGCACAGATACGCAGTATTTT. This codes for CASSRLSTDTQYF.